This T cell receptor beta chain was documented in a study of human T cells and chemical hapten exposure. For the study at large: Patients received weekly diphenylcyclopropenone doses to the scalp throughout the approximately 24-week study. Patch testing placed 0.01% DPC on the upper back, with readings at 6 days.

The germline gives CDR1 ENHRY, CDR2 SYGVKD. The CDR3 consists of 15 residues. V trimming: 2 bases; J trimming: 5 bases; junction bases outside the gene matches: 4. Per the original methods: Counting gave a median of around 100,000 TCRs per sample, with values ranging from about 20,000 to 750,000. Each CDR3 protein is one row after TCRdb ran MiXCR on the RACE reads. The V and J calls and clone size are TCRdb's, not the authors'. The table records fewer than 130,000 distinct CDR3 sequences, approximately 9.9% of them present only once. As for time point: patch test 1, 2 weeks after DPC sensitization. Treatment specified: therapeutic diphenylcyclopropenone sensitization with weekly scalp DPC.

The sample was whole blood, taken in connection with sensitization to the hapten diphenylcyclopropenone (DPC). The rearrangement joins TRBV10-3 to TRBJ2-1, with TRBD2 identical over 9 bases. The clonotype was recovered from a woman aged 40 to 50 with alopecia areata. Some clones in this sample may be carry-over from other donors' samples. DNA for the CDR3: TGTGCCATCAGTGAGCTTTTAGCGGGGGACAATGAGCAGTTCTTC. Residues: CAISELLAGDNEQFF.